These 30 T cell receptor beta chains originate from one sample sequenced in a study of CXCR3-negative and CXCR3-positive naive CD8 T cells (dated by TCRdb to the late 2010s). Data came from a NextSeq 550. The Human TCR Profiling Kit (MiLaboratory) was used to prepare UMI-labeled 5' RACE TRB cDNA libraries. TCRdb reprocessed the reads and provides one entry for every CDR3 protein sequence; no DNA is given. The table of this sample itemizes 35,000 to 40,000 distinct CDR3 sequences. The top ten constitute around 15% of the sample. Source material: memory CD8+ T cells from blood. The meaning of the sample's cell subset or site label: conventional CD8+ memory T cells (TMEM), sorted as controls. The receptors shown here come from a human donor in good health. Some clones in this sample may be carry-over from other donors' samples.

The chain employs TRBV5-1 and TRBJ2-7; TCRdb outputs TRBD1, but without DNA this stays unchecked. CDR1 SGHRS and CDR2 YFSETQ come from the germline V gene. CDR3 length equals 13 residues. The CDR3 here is CASSLATGYEQYF.

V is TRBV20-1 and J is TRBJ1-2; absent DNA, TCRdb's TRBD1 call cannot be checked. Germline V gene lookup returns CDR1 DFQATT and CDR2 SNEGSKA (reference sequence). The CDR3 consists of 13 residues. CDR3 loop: CSAMGPGTAGYTF.

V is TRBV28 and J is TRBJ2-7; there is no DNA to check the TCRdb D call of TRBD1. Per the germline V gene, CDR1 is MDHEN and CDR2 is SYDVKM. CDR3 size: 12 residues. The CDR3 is CASSPSSYEQYF.

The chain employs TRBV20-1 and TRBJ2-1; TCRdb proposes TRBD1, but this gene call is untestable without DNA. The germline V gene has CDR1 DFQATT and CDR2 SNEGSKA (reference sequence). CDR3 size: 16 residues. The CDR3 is CSASRTRDIWGNEQFF.

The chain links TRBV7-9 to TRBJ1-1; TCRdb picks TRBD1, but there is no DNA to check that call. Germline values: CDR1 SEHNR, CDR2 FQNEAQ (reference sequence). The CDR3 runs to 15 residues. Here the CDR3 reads CASSLIGADATEAFF.

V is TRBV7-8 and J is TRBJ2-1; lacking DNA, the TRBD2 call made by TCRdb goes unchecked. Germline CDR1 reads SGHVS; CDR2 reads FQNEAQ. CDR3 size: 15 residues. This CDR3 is CASSLGGRGLDEQFF.

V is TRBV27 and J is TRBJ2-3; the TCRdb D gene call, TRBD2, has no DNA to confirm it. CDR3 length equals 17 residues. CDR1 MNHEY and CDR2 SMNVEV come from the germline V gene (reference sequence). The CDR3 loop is CASSTILAGGRGDTQYF.

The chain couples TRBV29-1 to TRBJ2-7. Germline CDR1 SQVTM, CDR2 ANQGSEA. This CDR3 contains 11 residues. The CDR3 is CSVGTDYEQYF.

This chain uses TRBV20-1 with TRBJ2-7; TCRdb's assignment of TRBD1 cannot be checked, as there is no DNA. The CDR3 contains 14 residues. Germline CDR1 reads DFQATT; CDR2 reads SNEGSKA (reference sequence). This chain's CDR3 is CSAPGAGDVLEQYF.

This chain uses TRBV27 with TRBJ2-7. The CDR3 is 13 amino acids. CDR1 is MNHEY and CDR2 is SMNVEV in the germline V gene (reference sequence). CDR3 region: CASSLQGPYEQYF.

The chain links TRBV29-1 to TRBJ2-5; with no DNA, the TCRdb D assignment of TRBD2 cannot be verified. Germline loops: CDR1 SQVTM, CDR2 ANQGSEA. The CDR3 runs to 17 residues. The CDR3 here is CSVEDPGLAGGGETQYF.

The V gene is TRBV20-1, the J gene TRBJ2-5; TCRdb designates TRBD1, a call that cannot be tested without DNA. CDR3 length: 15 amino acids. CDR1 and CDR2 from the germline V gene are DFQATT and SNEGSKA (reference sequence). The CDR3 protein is CSARGTGLPQETQYF.

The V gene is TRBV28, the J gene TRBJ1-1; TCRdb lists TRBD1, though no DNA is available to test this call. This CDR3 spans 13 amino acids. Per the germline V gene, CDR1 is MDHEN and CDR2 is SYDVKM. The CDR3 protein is CASSAGTNTEAFF.

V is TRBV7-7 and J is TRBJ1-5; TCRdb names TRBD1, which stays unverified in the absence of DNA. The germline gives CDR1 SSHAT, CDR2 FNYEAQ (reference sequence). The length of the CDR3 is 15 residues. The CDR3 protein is CASSLSRVKGQPQHF.

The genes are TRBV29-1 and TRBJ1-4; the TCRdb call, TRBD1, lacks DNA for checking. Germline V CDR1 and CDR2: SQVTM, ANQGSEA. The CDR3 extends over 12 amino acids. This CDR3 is CSASGGYEKLFF.

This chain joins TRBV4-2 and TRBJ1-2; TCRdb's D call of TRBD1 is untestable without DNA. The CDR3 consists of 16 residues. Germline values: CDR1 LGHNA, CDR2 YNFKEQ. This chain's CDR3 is CASSQNLDRAYYGYTF.

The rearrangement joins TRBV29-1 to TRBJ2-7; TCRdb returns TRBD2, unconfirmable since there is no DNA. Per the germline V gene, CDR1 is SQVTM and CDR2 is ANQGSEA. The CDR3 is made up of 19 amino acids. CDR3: CSVVWGRWGLAGVHYEQYF.

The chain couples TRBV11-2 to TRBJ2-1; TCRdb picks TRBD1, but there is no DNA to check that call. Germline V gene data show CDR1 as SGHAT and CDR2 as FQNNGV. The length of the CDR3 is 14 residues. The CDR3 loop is CASSLGPGYNEQFF. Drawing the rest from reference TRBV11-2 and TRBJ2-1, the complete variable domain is EAGVAQSPRYKIIEKRQSVAFWCNPISGHATLYWYQQILGQGPKLLIQFQNNGVVDDSQLPKDRFSAERLKGVDSTLKIQPAKLEDSAVYLCASSLGPGYNEQFFGPGTRLTVL.

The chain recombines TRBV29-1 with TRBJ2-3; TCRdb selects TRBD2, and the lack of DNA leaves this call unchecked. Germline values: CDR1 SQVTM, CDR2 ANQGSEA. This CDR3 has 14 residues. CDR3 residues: CSVEGGPNTDTQYF.

CDR3 residues: CASSLFGTGGKDYGYTF. The genes are TRBV7-9 and TRBJ1-2; the TCRdb D gene call, TRBD1, has no DNA to confirm it. Germline values: CDR1 SEHNR, CDR2 FQNEAQ (reference sequence). CDR3 length equals 17 residues.

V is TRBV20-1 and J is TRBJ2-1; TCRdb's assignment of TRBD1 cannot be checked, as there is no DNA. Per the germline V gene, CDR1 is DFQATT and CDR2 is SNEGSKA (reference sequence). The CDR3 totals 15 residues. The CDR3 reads CSARLGDGKYNEQFF.

Here the CDR3 reads CASSSFQGGGIEQYF. The gene calls are TRBV12-3 or TRBV12-4 and TRBJ2-7; TCRdb indicates TRBD1, and absent DNA this call remains unverified. The CDR3 runs to 15 residues.

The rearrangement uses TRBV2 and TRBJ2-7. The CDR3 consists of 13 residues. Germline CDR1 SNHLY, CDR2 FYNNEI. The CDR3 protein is CASSAGYNYEQYF.

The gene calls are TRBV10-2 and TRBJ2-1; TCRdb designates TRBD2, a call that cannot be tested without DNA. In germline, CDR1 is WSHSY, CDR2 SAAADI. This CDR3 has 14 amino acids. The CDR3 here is CASSKGLAGNEQFF.

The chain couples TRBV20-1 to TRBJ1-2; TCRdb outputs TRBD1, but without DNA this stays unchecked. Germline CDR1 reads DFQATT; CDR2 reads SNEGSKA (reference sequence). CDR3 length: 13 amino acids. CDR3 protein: CSARDRGHYGYTF.

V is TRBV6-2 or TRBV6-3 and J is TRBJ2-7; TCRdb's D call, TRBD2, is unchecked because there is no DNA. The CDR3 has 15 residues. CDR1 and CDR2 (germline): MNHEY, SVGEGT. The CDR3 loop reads CASSSGLAGIYEQYF.

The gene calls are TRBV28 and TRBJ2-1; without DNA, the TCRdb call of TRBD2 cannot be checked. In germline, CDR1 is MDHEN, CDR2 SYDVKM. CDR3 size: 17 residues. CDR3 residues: CASSSSLQGLTYNEQFF.

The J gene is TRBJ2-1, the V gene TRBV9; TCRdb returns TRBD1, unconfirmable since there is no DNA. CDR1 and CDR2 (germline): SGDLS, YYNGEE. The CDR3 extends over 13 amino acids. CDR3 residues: CASSESGPLEQFF.

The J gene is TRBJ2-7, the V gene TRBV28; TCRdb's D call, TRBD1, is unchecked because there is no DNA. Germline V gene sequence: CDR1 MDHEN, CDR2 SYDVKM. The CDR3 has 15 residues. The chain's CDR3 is CASSPSGTGGYEQYF.

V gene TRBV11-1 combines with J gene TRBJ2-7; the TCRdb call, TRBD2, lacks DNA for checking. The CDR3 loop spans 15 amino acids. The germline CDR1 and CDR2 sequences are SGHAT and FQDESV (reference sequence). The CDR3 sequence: CASSSPLAGFYEQYF. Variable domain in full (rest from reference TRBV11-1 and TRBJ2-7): EAEVAQSPRYKITEKSQAVAFWCDPISGHATLYWYRQILGQGPELLVQFQDESVVDDSQLPKDRFSAERLKGVDSTLKIQPAELGDSAMYLCASSSPLAGFYEQYFGPGTRLTVT.